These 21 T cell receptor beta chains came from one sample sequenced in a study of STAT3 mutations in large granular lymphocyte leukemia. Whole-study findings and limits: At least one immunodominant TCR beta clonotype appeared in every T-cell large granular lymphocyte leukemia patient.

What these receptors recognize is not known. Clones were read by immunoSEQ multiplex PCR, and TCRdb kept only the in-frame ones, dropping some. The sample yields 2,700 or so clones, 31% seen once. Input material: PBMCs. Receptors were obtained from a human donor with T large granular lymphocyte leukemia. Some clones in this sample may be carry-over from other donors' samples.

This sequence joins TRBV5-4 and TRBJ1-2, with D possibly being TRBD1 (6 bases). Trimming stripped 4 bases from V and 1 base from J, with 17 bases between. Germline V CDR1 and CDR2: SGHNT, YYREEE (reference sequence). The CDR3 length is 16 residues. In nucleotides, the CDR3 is TGTGCCAGCAGCCCCATAGACAGGCAGTTTAACTATGGCTACACCTTC. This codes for CASSPIDRQFNYGYTF.

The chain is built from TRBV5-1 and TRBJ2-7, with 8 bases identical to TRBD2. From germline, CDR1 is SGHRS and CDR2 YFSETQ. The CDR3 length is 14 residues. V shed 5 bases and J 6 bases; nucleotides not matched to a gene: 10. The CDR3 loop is CASRSGGPLVEQYF. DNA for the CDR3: TGCGCCAGCAGGTCGGGAGGGCCCCTTGTCGAGCAGTACTTC.

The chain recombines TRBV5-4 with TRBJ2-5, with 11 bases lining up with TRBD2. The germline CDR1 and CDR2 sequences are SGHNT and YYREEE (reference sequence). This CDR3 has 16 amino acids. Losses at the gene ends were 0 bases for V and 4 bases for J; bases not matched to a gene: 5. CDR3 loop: CASSLDVAGGSETQYF. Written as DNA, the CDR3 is TGTGCCAGCAGCTTGGACGTAGCGGGAGGGTCAGAGACCCAGTACTTC.

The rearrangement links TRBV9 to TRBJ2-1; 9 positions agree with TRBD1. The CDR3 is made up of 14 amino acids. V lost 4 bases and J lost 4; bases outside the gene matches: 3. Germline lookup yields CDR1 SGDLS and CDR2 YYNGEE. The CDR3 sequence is CASSPGQGYNEQFF. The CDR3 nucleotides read TGTGCCAGCAGCCCCGGACAGGGGTACAATGAGCAGTTCTTC.

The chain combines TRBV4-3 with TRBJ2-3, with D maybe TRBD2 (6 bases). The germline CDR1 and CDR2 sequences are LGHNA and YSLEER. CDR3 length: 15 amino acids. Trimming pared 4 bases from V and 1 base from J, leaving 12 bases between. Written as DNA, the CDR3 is TGCGCCAGCAGCCTTGGAAGCGGGCGCACAGATACGCAGTATTTT. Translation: CASSLGSGRTDTQYF.

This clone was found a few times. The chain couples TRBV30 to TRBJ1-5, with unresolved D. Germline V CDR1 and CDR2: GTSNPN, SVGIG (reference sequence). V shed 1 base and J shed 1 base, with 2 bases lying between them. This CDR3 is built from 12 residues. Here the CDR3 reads CAWSESNQPQHF. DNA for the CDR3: TGTGCCTGGAGTGAGAGCAATCAGCCCCAGCATTTT.

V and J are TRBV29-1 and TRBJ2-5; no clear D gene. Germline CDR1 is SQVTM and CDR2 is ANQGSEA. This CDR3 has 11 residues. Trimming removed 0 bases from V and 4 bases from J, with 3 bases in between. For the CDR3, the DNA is TGCAGCGTTGAAGATTTAGAGACCCAGTACTTC. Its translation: CSVEDLETQYF.

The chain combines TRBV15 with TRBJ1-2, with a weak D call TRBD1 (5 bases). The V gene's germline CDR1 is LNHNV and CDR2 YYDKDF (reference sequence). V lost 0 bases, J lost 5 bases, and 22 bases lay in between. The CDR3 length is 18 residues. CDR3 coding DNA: TGTGCCACCAGCAGAGATAAGGGCTCCTCAGGGCCCAGGTATGGCTACACCTTC. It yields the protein CATSRDKGSSGPRYGYTF.

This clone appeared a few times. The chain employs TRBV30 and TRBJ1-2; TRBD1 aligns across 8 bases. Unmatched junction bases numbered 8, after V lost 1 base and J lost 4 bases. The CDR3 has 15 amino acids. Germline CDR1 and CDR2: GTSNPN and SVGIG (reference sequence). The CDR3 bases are TGTGCCTGGAGTGACCTCGGACAGGGCGGCTATGGCTACACCTTC. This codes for CAWSDLGQGGYGYTF.

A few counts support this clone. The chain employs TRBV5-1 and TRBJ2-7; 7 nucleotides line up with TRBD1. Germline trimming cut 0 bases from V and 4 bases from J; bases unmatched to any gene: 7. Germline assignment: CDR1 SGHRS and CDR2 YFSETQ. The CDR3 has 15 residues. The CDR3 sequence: CASSLEGASMYEQYF. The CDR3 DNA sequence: TGCGCCAGCAGCTTGGAGGGGGCTAGTATGTACGAGCAGTACTTC.

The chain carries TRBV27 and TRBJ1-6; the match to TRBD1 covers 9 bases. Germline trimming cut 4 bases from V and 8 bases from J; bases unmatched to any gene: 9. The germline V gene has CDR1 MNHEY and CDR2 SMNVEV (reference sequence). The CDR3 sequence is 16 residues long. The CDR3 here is CASSSGTGYRDSPLHF. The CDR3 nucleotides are TGTGCCAGCAGTTCCGGGACAGGGTACCGGGATTCACCCCTCCACTTT.

The CDR3 sequence: CASSLLPGRNQPQHF. The CDR3 coding sequence is TGTGCCAGCAGCTTGTTACCGGGGCGAAATCAGCCCCAGCATTTT. This chain uses TRBV5-6 with TRBJ1-5, with D maybe TRBD1 (5 bases). The CDR3 loop spans 15 amino acids. CDR1 is SGHDT, CDR2 YYEEEE, per germline. Trimming took off 1 base at V and 4 bases at J, with 12 bases between the two ends. Using reference TRBV5-6 and TRBJ1-5 for the parts outside the CDR3, the full variable domain is DAGVTQSPTHLIKTRGQQVTLRCSPKSGHDTVSWYQQALGQGPQFIFQYYEEEERQRGNFPDRFSGHQFPNYSSELNVNALLLGDSALYLCASSLLPGRNQPQHFGDGTRLSIL.

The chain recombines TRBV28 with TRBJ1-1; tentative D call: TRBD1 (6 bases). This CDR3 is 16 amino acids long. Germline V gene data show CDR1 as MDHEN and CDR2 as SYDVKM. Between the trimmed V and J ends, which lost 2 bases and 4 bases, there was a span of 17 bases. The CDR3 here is CASSLRGGAFGTEAFF. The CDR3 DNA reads TGTGCCAGCAGTTTAAGGGGGGGCGCATTTGGCACTGAAGCTTTCTTT.

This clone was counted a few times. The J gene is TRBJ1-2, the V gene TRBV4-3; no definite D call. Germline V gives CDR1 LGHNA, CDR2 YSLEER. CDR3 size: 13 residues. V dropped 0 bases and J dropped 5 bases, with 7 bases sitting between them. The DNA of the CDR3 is TGCGCCAGCAGCCAAGATCGGGTTTATGGCTACACCTTC. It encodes CASSQDRVYGYTF.

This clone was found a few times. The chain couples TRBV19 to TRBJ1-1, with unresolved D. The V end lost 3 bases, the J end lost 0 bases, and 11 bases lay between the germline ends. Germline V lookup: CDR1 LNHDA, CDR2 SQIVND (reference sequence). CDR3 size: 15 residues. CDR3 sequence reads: CASSMGALMNTEAFF. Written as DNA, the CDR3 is TGTGCCAGTAGTATGGGCGCCCTTATGAACACTGAAGCTTTCTTT.

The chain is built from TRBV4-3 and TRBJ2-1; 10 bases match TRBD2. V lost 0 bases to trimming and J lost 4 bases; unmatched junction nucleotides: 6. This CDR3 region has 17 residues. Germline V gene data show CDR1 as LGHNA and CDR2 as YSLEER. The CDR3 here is CASSQDYKLAGYNEQFF. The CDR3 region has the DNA TGCGCCAGCAGCCAAGATTATAAACTAGCGGGGTACAATGAGCAGTTCTTC.

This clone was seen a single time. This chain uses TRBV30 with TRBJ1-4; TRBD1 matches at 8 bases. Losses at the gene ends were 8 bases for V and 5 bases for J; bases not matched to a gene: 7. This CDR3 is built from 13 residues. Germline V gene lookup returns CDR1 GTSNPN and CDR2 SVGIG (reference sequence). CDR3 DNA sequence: TGTGCCGGCTTTGGACAGGGCAATGAAAAACTGTTTTTT. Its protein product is CAGFGQGNEKLFF.

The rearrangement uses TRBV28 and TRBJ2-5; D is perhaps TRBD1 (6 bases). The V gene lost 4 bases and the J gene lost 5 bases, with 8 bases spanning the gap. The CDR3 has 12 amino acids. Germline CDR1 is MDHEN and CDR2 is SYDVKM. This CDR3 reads CASSYRAETQYF. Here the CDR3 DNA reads TGTGCCAGCAGTTACAGGGCTGAGACCCAGTACTTC.

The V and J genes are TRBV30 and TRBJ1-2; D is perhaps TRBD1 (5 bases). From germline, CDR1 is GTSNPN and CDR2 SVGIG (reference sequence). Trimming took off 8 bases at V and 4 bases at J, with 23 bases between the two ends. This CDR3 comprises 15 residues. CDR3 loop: CAGWERDRPLYGYTF. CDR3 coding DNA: TGTGCCGGGTGGGAGCGCGACAGACCACTCTATGGCTACACCTTC.

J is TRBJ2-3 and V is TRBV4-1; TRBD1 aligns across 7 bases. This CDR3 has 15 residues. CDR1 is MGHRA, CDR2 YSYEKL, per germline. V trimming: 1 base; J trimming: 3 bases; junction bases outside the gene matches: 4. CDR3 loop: CASSQATGWTDTQYF. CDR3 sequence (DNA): TGCGCCAGCAGCCAAGCGACAGGGTGGACAGATACGCAGTATTTT.

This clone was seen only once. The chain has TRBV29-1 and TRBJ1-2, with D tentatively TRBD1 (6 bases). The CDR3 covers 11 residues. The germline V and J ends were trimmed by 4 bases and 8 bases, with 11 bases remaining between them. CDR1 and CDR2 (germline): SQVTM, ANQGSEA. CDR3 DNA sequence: TGCAGCGTTGGGGGGCCGGAGGGCTACACCTTC. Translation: CSVGGPEGYTF.